The rows below give T cell receptor beta chains drawn from one sample of a study of HIV-infected patients and healthy controls. TCRdb re-analysed the 5' RACE reads in MiXCR, keeping a single row per CDR3 protein. The sample contains roughly 17,000 distinct CDR3 sequences, around 5.5% of which appear only once. Sequencing was performed on blood. These receptors were collected from an adult in good health. Both conserved end residues are part of each CDR3. D genes are given only for firm matches. Expanded clones are given a class, and other clones once, few, many or no size at all.

size: many
D: NA
V: TRBV9
J: TRBJ2-7
CDR3: CASSVGGGITYEQYF
DNA: TGTGCCAGCAGCGTAGGGGGCGGGATCACCTACGAGCAGTACTTC

size: many
D: NA
V: TRBV19
J: TRBJ1-1
CDR3: CASSSYMNTEAFF
DNA: TGTGCCAGTAGTTCGTATATGAACACTGAAGCTTTCTTT

size: many
D: NA
V: TRBV6-1
J: TRBJ2-5
CDR3: CASSRLGGLEETQYF
DNA: TGTGCCAGCAGCCGCCTGGGGGGGCTCGAAGAGACCCAGTACTTC

size: many
D: NA
V: TRBV30
J: TRBJ2-3
CDR3: CAWTDSGSTDTQYF
DNA: TGTGCCTGGACCGACAGCGGTAGCACAGATACGCAGTATTTT

size: few
D: NA
V: TRBV6-5
J: TRBJ2-1
CDR3: CASRLDNEQFF
DNA: TGTGCCAGCAGACTCGACAATGAGCAGTTCTTC

size: many
D: TRBD2
V: TRBV12-3/TRBV12-4
J: TRBJ2-3
CDR3: CASSVTSGGPDTQYF
DNA: TGTGCCAGCAGTGTGACTAGCGGGGGGCCAGATACGCAGTATTTT

size: many
D: NA
V: TRBV5-6
J: TRBJ1-4
CDR3: CASSTGVGEKLFF
DNA: TGTGCCAGCAGCACGGGGGTGGGTGAAAAACTGTTTTTT

size: medium-sized
D: NA
V: TRBV12-3/TRBV12-4
J: TRBJ1-1
CDR3: CASSPYRGGRTEAFF
DNA: TGTGCCAGCAGCCCGTATAGAGGGGGTCGGACTGAAGCTTTCTTT

size: many
D: TRBD2
V: TRBV10-3
J: TRBJ2-3
CDR3: CAISVVAGGDTQYF
DNA: TGTGCCATCAGTGTGGTAGCGGGGGGAGATACGCAGTATTTT

size: many
D: NA
V: TRBV9
J: TRBJ2-5
CDR3: CASSVGAQETQYF
DNA: TGTGCCAGCAGCGTAGGGGCCCAAGAGACCCAGTACTTC

size: many
D: TRBD2
V: TRBV5-1
J: TRBJ2-1
CDR3: CASSLARGTSGYNEQFF
DNA: TGCGCCAGCAGCTTGGCCCGAGGGACTAGCGGATACAATGAGCAGTTCTTC

size: few
D: TRBD2
V: TRBV5-4
J: TRBJ2-7
CDR3: CASSPGLAGAESSYEQYF
DNA: TGTGCCAGCAGCCCTGGACTAGCGGGGGCCGAGAGCTCCTACGAGCAGTACTTC

size: many
D: TRBD1
V: TRBV7-2
J: TRBJ2-1
CDR3: CASSLFSWDRVYNEQFF
DNA: TGTGCCAGCAGCTTATTCAGTTGGGACAGGGTTTACAATGAGCAGTTCTTC

size: few
D: TRBD1
V: TRBV4-3
J: TRBJ2-1
CDR3: CASSQDEKGARYNEQFF
DNA: TGCGCCAGCAGCCAAGATGAAAAGGGGGCCCGCTACAATGAGCAGTTCTTC

size: NA
D: NA
V: TRBV12-3/TRBV12-4
J: TRBJ2-3
CDR3: CASTASTDTQYF
DNA: TGTGCCAGCACCGCTAGCACAGATACGCAGTATTTT

size: many
D: NA
V: TRBV7-3
J: TRBJ1-2
CDR3: CASSSIPGPMVEMRF
DNA: TGTGCCAGCAGCTCGATTCCGGGGCCCATGGTGGAGATGAGGTTC

size: few
D: NA
V: TRBV12-3/TRBV12-4
J: TRBJ2-1
CDR3: CASSPQGEQFF
DNA: TGTGCCAGCAGCCCCCAGGGTGAGCAGTTCTTC

size: many
D: NA
V: TRBV5-4
J: TRBJ1-3
CDR3: CASASEGSGNTIYF
DNA: TGTGCCAGCGCTAGTGAGGGATCTGGAAACACCATATATTTT

size: many
D: NA
V: TRBV11-2
J: TRBJ2-5
CDR3: CASSRGQYQETQYF
DNA: TGTGCCAGCAGCCGTGGACAGTACCAAGAGACCCAGTACTTC

size: medium-sized
D: NA
V: TRBV2
J: TRBJ2-3
CDR3: CASSLDTNTQYF
DNA: TGTGCCAGCAGTCTGGACACGAATACGCAGTATTTT

size: many
D: TRBD2
V: TRBV5-4
J: TRBJ2-3
CDR3: CASSVGLAGSDTQYF
DNA: TGTGCCAGCAGCGTTGGACTAGCGGGTTCAGATACGCAGTATTTT

size: many
D: NA
V: TRBV6-6
J: TRBJ1-5
CDR3: CASSYLQGNQPQHF
DNA: TGTGCCAGCAGTTACTTACAGGGAAATCAGCCCCAGCATTTT

size: medium-sized
D: TRBD2
V: TRBV7-2
J: TRBJ2-7
CDR3: CASLSGAGPYEQYF
DNA: TGTGCCAGCTTATCCGGAGCGGGGCCCTACGAGCAGTACTTC

size: many
D: TRBD2
V: TRBV7-9
J: TRBJ2-1
CDR3: CASSSPRLAVIFSYNEQFF
DNA: TGTGCCAGCAGCTCTCCACGACTAGCAGTAATATTCTCCTACAATGAGCAGTTCTTC

size: many
D: NA
V: TRBV5-1
J: TRBJ1-5
CDR3: CASSFMTGQPQHF
DNA: TGCGCCAGCAGCTTCATGACAGGACAGCCCCAGCATTTT

size: many
D: NA
V: TRBV6-5
J: TRBJ1-5
CDR3: CASSYSRPGRGKNSNQPQHF
DNA: TGTGCCAGCAGTTACTCGCGCCCGGGGCGCGGGAAGAATAGCAATCAGCCCCAGCATTTT

size: medium-sized
D: NA
V: TRBV7-9
J: TRBJ1-2
CDR3: CASSLGQTVLGYTF
DNA: TGTGCCAGCAGCTTGGGACAAACTGTACTTGGCTACACCTTC

size: NA
D: NA
V: TRBV12-3/TRBV12-4
J: TRBJ1-5
CDR3: CASSPTGNQPQHF
DNA: TGTGCCAGCAGTCCTACAGGGAATCAGCCCCAGCATTTT

size: medium-sized
D: NA
V: TRBV3-1
J: TRBJ1-1
CDR3: CASSPRTRTEAFF
DNA: TGTGCCAGCAGCCCAAGGACGAGAACTGAAGCTTTCTTT